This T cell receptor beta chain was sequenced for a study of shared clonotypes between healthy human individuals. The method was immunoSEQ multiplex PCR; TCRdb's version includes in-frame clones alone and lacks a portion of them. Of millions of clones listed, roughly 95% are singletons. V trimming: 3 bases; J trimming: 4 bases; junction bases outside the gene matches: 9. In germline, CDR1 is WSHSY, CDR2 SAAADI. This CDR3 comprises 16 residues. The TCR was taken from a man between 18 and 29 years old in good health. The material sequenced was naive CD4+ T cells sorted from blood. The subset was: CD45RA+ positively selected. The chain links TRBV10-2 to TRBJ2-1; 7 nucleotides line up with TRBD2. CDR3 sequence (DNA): TGCGCCAGCAGTGAAGTAACGGGAGGTAGATACAATGAGCAGTTCTTC. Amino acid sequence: CASSEVTGGRYNEQFF.